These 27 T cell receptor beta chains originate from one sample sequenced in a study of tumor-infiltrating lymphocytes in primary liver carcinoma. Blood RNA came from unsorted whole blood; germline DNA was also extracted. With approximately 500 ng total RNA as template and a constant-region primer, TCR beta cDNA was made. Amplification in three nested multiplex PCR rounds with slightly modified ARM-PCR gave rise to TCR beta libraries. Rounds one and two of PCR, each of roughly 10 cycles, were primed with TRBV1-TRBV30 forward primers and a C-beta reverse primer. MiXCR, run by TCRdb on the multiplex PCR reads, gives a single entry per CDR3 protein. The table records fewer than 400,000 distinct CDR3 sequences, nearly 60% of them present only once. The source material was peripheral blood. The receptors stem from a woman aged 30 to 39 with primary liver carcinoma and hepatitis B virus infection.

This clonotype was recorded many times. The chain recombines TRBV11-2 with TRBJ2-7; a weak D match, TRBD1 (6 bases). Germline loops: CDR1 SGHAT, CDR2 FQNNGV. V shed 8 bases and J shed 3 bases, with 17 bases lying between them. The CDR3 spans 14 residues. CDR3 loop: CASARDNRGYEQYF. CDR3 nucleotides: TGTGCCAGCGCCCGGGACAACCGGGGCTACGAGCAGTACTTC.

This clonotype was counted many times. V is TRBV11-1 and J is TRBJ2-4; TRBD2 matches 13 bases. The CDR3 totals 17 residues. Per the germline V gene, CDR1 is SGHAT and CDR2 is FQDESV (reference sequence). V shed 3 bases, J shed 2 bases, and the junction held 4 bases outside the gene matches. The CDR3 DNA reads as TGTGCCAGCAGCTTTCCCGGGACTAGCGGGACCAAAAACATTCAGTACTTC. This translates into CASSFPGTSGTKNIQYF.

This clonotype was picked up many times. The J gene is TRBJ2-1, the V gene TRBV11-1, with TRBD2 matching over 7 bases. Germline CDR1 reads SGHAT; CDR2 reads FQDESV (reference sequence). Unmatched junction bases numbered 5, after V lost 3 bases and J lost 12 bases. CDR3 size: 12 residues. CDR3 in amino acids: CASSLAGVAQFF. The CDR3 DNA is TGTGCCAGCAGCTTGGCGGGAGTGGCGCAGTTCTTC.

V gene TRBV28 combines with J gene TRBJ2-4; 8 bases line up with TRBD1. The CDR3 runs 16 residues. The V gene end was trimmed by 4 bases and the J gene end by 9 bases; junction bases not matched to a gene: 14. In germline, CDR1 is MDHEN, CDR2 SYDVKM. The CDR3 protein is CASSSSTGTGFFIQYF. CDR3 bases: TGTGCCAGCAGTTCCTCCACCGGGACAGGATTTTTCATTCAGTACTTC.

CDR3 in DNA: TGTGCCAGCACCCAAAGACAGGGATGGAACCAAGAGACCCAGTACTTC. Translating it yields CASTQRQGWNQETQYF. This chain links TRBV12-3 or TRBV12-4 with TRBJ2-5; the match to TRBD1 covers 7 bases. The J segment lost 0 bases and the V segment lost 7 bases, leaving 11 bases of the junction unmatched. CDR3 size: 16 residues.

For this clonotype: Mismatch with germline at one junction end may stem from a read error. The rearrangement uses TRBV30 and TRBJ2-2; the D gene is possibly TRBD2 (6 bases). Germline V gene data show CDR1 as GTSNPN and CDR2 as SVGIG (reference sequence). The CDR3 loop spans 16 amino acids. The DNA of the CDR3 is TGTGCCTGGAGTGTACCGGGACTCAGACTCACCGGGGAGCTGCTTTTT. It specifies CAWSVPGLRLTGELLF.

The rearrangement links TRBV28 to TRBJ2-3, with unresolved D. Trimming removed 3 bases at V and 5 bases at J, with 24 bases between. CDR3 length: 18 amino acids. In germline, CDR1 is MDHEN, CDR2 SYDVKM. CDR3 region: CASSFLSPAEEPKDTQYF. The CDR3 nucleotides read TGTGCCAGCAGTTTCCTTAGCCCGGCGGAAGAGCCTAAAGATACGCAGTATTTT.

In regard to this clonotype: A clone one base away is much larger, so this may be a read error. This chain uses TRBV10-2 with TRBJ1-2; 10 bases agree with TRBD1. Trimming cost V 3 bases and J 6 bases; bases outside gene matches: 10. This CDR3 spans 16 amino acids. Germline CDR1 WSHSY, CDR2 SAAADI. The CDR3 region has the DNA TGCGCCAGCAGTGAAGCTTTCGGGACAGGGGCCAATGGCTACACCTTC. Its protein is CASSEAFGTGANGYTF.

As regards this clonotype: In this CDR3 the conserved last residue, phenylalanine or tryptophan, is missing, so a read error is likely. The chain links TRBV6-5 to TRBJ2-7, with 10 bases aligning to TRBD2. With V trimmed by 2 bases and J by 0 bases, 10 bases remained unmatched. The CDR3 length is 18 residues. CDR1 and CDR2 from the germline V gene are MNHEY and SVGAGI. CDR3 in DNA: TGTGCCAGCAGTTACACTGATTGGACTAGCGGCTACTCCTACGAGCAGTACTTA. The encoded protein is CASSYTDWTSGYSYEQYL.

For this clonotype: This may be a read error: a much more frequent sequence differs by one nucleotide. For the CDR3, the DNA is TGTGCCAGCAGTCAACAGATTAGCAATCAGCCCCAGTATTTT. This translates into CASSQQISNQPQYF. The V call is TRBV12-3 or TRBV12-4, the J call TRBJ1-5; D gene uncertain. The J call may be faulty, since TRBJ2-3 better matches the DNA end. The CDR3 consists of 14 residues.

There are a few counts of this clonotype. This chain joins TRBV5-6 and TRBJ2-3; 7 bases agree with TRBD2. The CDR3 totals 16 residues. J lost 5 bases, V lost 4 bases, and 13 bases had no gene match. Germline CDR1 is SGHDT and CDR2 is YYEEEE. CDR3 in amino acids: CASSLLAGTGGDTQYF. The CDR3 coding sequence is TGTGCCAGCAGCCTATTGGCCGGGACGGGGGGAGATACGCAGTATTTT.

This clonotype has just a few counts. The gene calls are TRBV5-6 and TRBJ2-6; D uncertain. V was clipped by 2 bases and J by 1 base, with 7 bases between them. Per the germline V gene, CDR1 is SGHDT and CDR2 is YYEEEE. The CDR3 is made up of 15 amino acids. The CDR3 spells CASSFSGSGANVLTF. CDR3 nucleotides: TGTGCCAGCAGCTTTTCAGGTTCTGGGGCCAACGTCCTGACTTTC. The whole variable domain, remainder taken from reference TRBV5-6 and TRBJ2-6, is DAGVTQSPTHLIKTRGQQVTLRCSPKSGHDTVSWYQQALGQGPQFIFQYYEEEERQRGNFPDRFSGHQFPNYSSELNVNALLLGDSALYLCASSFSGSGANVLTFGAGSRLTVL.

Written as DNA, the CDR3 is TGTGCCAGCAGCTTGGGACAGGGAGCAAGCAATCAGCCCCAGCATTTT. As protein: CASSLGQGASNQPQHF. This rearrangement joins TRBV7-9 to TRBJ1-5, with 9 bases that match TRBD1. From germline, CDR1 is SEHNR and CDR2 FQNEAQ (reference sequence). Trimming removed 3 bases from V and 1 base from J; junction bases left unmatched: 4. This CDR3 has 16 amino acids.

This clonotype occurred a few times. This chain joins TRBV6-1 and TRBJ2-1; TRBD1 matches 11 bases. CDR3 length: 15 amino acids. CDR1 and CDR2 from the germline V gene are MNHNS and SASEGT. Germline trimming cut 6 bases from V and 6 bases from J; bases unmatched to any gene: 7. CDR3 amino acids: CASRAGTGGPNEQFF. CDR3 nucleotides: TGTGCCAGCAGGGCCGGGACAGGGGGGCCCAATGAGCAGTTCTTC.

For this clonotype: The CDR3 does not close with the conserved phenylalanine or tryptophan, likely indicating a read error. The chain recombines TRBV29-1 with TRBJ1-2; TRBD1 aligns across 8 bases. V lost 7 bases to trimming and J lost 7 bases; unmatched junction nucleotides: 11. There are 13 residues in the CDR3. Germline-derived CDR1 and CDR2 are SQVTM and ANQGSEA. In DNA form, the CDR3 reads TGCAGCGGAAAACTCCAGGGGGCTCGTGGCTACACCTCC. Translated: CSGKLQGARGYTS.

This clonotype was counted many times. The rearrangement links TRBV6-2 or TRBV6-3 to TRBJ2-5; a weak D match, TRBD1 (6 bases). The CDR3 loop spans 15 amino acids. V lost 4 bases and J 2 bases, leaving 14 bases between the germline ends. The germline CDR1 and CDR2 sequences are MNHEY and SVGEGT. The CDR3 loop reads CASSSGQRSQETQYF. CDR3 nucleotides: TGTGCCAGCAGTTCCGGACAGCGCTCTCAAGAGACCCAGTACTTC.

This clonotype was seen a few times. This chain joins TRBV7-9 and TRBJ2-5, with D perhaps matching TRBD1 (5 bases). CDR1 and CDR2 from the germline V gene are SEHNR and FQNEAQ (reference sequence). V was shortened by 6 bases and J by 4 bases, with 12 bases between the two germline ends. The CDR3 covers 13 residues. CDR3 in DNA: TGTGCCAGCAGTTCAAAGGGGCGAGAGACCCAGTACTTC. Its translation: CASSSKGRETQYF.

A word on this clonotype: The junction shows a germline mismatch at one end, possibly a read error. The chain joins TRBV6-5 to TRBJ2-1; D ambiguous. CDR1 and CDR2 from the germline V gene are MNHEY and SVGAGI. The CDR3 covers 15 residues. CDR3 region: CACSLERPSYNEQFF. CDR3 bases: TGTGCCTGCAGCCTCGAGAGACCTTCCTACAATGAGCAGTTCTTC.

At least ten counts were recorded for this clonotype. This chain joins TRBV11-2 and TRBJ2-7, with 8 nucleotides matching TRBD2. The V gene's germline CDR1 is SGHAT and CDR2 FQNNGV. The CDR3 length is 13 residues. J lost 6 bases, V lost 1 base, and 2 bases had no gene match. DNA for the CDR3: TGTGCCAGCAGCTTAGGCGGGAGGATCGAGCAGTACTTC. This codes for CASSLGGRIEQYF.

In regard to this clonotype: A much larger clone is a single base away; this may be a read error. CDR3 loop: CIATGEANYEQYF. For the CDR3, the DNA is TGCATCGCCACGGGAGAGGCCAACTACGAGCAGTACTTC. The chain links TRBV29-1 to TRBJ2-7; D perhaps matches TRBD2 (6 bases). Germline-derived CDR1 and CDR2 are SQVTM and ANQGSEA. The CDR3 contains 13 residues.

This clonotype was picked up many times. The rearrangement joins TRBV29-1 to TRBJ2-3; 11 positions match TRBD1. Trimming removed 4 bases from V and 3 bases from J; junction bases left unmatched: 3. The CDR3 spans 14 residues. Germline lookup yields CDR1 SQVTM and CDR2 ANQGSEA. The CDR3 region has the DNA TGCAGCGTTGGGACAGGGGGCGGTACAGATACGCAGTATTTT. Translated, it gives CSVGTGGGTDTQYF.

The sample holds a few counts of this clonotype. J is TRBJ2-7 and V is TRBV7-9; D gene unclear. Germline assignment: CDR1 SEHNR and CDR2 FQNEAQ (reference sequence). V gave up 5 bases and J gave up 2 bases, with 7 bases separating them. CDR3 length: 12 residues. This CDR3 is CASSPTAYEQYF. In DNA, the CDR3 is TGTGCCAGCAGCCCCACAGCCTACGAGCAGTACTTC.

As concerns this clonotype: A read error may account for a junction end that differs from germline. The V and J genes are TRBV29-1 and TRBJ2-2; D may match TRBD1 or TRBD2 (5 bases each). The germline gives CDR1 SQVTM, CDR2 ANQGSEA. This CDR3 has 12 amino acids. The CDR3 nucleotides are TGCAGCGTTAAGGGGAATACCGGGAAGCTGTTTTTT. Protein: CSVKGNTGKLFF.

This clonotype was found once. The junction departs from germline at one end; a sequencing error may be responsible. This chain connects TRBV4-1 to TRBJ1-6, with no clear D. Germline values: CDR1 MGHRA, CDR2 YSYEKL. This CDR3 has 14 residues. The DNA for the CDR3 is TGCGCCAGCAGCCTAGTGGCGTTAGATTCACCTCTCCACTTT. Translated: CASSLVALDSPLHF.

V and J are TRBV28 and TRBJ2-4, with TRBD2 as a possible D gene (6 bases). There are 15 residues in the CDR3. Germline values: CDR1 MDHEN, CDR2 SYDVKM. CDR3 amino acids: CASGAIRGAKNIQYF. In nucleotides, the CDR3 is TGTGCTAGCGGAGCGATTCGGGGTGCCAAAAACATTCAGTACTTC.

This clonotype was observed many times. This CDR3 is CASRPERPNIQYF. For the CDR3, the DNA is TGTGCCAGCAGGCCAGAGAGGCCAAACATTCAGTACTTC. This chain links TRBV12-3 or TRBV12-4 with TRBJ2-4, with D unclear. The V and J ends lost 6 bases and 6 bases respectively, with 12 bases between them. This CDR3 is built from 13 residues.

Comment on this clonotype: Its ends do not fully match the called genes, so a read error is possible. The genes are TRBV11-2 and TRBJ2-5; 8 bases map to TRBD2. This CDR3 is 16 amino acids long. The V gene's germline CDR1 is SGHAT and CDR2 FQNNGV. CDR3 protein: CACSLGLVGTGETQYF. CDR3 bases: TGCGCCTGCAGCTTGGGACTAGTGGGGACGGGAGAGACCCAGTACTTC. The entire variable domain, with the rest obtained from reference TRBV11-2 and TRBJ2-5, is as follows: EAGVAQSPRYKIIEKRQSVAFWCNPISGHATLYWYQQILGQGPKLLIQFQNNGVVDDSQLPKDRFSAERLKGVDSTLKIQPAKLEDSAVYLCACSLGLVGTGETQYFGPGTRLLVL.